This TCR beta chain was identified during a study of T-cell reconstitution after alpha-beta-depleted transplantation in children. The CDR3 length is 16 residues. The V gene lost 5 bases and the J gene lost 2 bases, with 16 bases spanning the gap. A TCRbeta library incorporating unique molecular identifiers was prepared. One entry per CDR3 protein, called by TCRdb with MiXCR from the PCR reads. The sample includes some 460,000 distinct CDR3 sequences, 15% to 20% of them seen just once. This clonotype was picked up a small number of times. This sequence originates from a boy under two years old who had a stem cell transplant for Wiskott-Aldrich syndrome, so the T cells may come from the graft donor. This chain connects TRBV12-3 or TRBV12-4 to TRBJ1-5, with D possibly TRBD1 on 5 matching bases. Sequenced here: PBMCs, mostly from graft donor cells, sampled 360 days after TCRalphabeta/CD19-depleted stem cell transplant. The DNA for the CDR3 is TGTGCCAGCAGTCTAGGGGTCGGCAGGGGCAATCAGCCCCAGCATTTT. It encodes CASSLGVGRGNQPQHF.